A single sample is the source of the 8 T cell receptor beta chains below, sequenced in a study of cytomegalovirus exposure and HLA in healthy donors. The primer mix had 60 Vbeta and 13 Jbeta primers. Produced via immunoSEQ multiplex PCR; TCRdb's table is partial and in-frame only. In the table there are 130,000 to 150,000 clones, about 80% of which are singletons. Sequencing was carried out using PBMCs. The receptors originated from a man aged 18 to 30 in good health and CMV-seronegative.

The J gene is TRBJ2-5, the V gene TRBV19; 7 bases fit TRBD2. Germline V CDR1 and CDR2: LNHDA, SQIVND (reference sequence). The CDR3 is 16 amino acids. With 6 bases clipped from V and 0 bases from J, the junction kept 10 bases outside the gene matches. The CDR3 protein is CASSQIRAGDQETQYF. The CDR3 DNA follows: TGTGCCAGTAGCCAAATACGGGCGGGGGACCAAGAGACCCAGTACTTC. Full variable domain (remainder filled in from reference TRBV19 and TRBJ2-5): DGGITQSPKYLFRKEGQNVTLSCEQNLNHDAMYWYRQDPGQGLRLIYYSQIVNDFQKGDIAEGYSVSREKKESFPLTVTSAQKNPTAFYLCASSQIRAGDQETQYFGPGTRLLVL.

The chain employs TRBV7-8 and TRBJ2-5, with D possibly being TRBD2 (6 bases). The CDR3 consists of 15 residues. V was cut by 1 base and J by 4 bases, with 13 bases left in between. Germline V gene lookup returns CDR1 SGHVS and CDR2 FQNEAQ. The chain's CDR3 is CASSLVLLAAETQYF. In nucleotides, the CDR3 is TGTGCCAGCAGCTTAGTGCTACTAGCTGCAGAGACCCAGTACTTC.

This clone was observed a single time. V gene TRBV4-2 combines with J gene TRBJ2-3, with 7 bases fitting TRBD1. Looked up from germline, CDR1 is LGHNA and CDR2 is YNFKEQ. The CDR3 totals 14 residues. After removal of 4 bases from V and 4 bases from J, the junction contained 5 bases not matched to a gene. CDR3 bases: TGTGCCAGCAGCCTTGGACAGGACGCAGATACGCAGTATTTT. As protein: CASSLGQDADTQYF.

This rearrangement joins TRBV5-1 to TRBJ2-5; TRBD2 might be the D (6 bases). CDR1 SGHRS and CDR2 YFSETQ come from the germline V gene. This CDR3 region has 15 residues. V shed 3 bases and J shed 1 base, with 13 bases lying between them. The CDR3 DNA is TGCGCCAGCAGCTGGGCGCGGGGTGCCCAAGAGACCCAGTACTTC. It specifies CASSWARGAQETQYF.

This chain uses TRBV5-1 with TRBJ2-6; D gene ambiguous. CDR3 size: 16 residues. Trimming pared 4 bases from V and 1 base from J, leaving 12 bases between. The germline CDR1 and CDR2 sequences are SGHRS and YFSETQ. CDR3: CASSHYLGSGANVLTF. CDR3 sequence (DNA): TGCGCCAGCAGCCATTATCTCGGTTCTGGGGCCAACGTCCTGACTTTC.

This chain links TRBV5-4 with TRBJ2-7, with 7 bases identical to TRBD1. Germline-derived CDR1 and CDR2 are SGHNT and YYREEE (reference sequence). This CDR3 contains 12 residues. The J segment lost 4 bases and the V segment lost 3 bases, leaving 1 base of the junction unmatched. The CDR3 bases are TGTGCCAGCAGCTCGACAGGGTACGAGCAGTACTTC. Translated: CASSSTGYEQYF. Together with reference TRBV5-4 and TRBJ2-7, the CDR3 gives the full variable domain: ETGVTQSPTHLIKTRGQQVTLRCSSQSGHNTVSWYQQALGQGPQFIFQYYREEENGRGNFPPRFSGLQFPNYSSELNVNALELDDSALYLCASSSTGYEQYFGPGTRLTVT.

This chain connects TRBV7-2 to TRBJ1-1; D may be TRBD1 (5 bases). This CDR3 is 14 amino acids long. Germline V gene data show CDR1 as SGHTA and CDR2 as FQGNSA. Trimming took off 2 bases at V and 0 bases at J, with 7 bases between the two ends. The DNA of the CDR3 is TGTGCCAGCAGCTTACGGGGGGTGAACACTGAAGCTTTCTTT. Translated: CASSLRGVNTEAFF.

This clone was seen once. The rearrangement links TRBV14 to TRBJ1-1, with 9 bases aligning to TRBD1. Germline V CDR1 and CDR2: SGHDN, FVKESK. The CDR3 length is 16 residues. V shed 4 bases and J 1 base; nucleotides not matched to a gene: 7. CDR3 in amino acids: CASSPRTGVTNTEAFF. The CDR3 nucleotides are TGTGCCAGCAGCCCCAGGACAGGGGTAACGAACACTGAAGCTTTCTTT.